This T cell receptor beta chain is from a study of human T cells and chemical hapten exposure. Study as a whole: In the approximately 25-week study, patients were dosed weekly with diphenylcyclopropenone on the scalp throughout. How much TCR each sample yielded varied, mostly because pooled library volumes differed slightly. Read at 6 days, the patch tests placed 0.01% DPC on the upper back.

Time point given: patch test 1, 2 weeks after DPC sensitization. As for treatment: therapeutic diphenylcyclopropenone sensitization with weekly scalp DPC. TCRdb fed the RACE reads into MiXCR, producing one record per CDR3 protein. The repertoire holds around 100,000 distinct CDR3 sequences, with about 10% as singletons. This clonotype was seen at least ten times. The CDR3 contains 14 residues. Trimming removed 0 bases at V and 7 bases at J, with 11 bases between. Germline V CDR1 and CDR2: LGHNA, YSLEER. The origin of this receptor is a woman aged 40 to 49 with alopecia areata. Some clones in this sample may be carry-over from other donors' samples. The J gene is TRBJ2-3, the V gene TRBV4-3; D call uncertain. The specimen comprised whole blood, sampled in connection with sensitization to the hapten diphenylcyclopropenone (DPC). CDR3 sequence: CASSQDRRAYTQYF. As DNA, the CDR3 is TGCGCCAGCAGCCAAGATCGTCGGGCATATACGCAGTATTTT.